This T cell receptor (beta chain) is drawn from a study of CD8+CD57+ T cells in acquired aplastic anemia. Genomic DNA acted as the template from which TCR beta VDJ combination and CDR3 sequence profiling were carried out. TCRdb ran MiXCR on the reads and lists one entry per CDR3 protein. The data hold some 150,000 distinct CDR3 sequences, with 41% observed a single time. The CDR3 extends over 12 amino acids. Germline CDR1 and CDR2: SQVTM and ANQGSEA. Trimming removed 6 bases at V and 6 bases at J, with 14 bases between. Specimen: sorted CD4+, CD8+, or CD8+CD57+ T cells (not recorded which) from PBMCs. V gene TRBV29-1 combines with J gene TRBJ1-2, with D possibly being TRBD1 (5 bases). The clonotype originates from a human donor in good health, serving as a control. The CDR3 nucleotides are TGCAGCGTGCAAGGTGGGGCCGATGGCTACACCTTC. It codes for CSVQGGADGYTF.